This TCR beta chain was recovered during a study of CD8+ T cells in alopecia areata. Study-wide background: Oral tofacitinib, 5 to 10 mg twice daily, was given in an open-label trial. Broader study findings: Treatment with tofacitinib significantly lowered scalp clonality and reduced expanded CD8+ clones among the top 100. Numerous expanded lesional clones remained in scalp and blood during tofacitinib.

Note on this clone: Antigen specificity is unknown.

CDR1 and CDR2 from the germline V gene are SEHNR and FQNEAQ (reference sequence). Trimming cost V 3 bases and J 10 bases, with 16 bases left between them. This CDR3 is 14 amino acids long. RNA extraction was followed by reverse transcription into cDNA, which acted as the sequencing template. TCRdb's copy holds only in-frame clones and misses some; the assay was immunoSEQ multiplex PCR. The sample carries 150,000 to 200,000 clones, about three fifths recorded once. Treatment described: oral pan-JAK inhibitor, 5-10 mg twice daily. Individuals with alopecia areata gave both lesional scalp punch biopsies and peripheral blood for collection.

This clonotype originated in a human donor with alopecia areata. V gene TRBV7-9 combines with J gene TRBJ2-1; D is tentatively TRBD1 or TRBD2 (5 bases each). The sample consisted of CD4+ T cells sorted from blood, taken at week 24, from a patient treated with tofacitinib. CDR3 nucleotides: TGTGCCAGCAGCTTGGGGACCACCCGTGTGGAGCAGTTCTTC. Protein sequence: CASSLGTTRVEQFF.